These 17 T cell receptor beta chains were sequenced from one sample in a study of metastatic and nonmetastatic thyroid tumors (dated by TCRdb to about 2020). The method behind the library was PCR. TCRdb lists the instrument as Illumina HiSeq 4000. TCRdb cleaned the public reads at Q25 with fastp, built clones with MiXCR and kept in-frame beta chains. A total of about 16,000 clones appear in this sample, over 25% of them only once. The ten largest clones add up to over 10% of the sample. Before undergoing thyroid surgery, none of the patients had been given any kind of treatment. The source material was tumor tissue. The source is a male donor with papillary thyroid cancer or a benign thyroid nodule (not recorded which). Some clones in this sample may be carry-over from other donors' samples.

The chain joins TRBV4-2 to TRBJ1-6; the D gene is possibly TRBD1 (6 bases). Trimming pared 0 bases from V and 9 bases from J, leaving 12 bases between. Per germline, CDR1 LGHNA and CDR2 YNFKEQ. There are 15 residues in the CDR3. This chain's CDR3 is CASSQDLGAGSPLHF. CDR3 bases: TGTGCCAGCAGCCAAGATTTGGGGGCCGGTTCACCCCTCCACTTT.

This clone was counted a few times. The chain carries TRBV6-6 and TRBJ1-1; possibly TRBD1 for D (5 bases). Germline-derived CDR1 and CDR2 are MNHNY and SVGAGI (reference sequence). The CDR3 contains 15 residues. V was cut by 0 bases and J by 2 bases, with 10 bases left in between. CDR3 in amino acids: CASSYSGDVNTEAFF. The CDR3 bases are TGTGCCAGCAGTTACTCCGGGGACGTTAACACTGAAGCTTTCTTT.

Only a few counts were recorded for this clone. The chain employs TRBV28 and TRBJ1-5; D possibly corresponds to TRBD1 (6 bases). The CDR3 consists of 16 residues. CDR1 is MDHEN and CDR2 is SYDVKM in the germline V gene. Trimming pared 4 bases from V and 6 bases from J, leaving 19 bases between. Here the CDR3 reads CASSYLWGDTGQPQHF. The CDR3 DNA follows: TGTGCCAGCAGTTACCTGTGGGGGGACACGGGTCAGCCCCAGCATTTT.

This clone has just a few counts. This sequence joins TRBV6-5 and TRBJ1-2, with 8 bases fitting TRBD1. The germline V gene has CDR1 MNHEY and CDR2 SVGAGI. J gave up 4 bases and V 3 bases, and 7 bases lay outside the gene matches. The CDR3 has 15 amino acids. In nucleotides, the CDR3 is TGTGCCAGCAGTTATAGACGGACAGGGACCTATGGCTACACCTTC. It specifies CASSYRRTGTYGYTF.

This clone was picked up many times. With a much larger clone just one base away, this may be a read error. V is TRBV11-1 and J is TRBJ2-3; no clear D. Germline assignment: CDR1 SGHAT and CDR2 FQDESV (reference sequence). The CDR3 is made up of 13 amino acids. In DNA form, the CDR3 reads TGTGCCAGCAGCTTCCGCGGCACAGATATGCAGTATTTT. This sequence encodes CASSFRGTDMQYF.

This clone was detected only a few times. This chain links TRBV5-1 with TRBJ2-3; D gene ambiguous. The V gene lost 2 bases and the J gene lost 1 base, with 11 bases spanning the gap. The CDR3 extends over 15 amino acids. Looked up from germline, CDR1 is SGHRS and CDR2 is YFSETQ. CDR3 protein: CASSLSQEGTDTQYF. The CDR3 DNA follows: TGCGCCAGCAGCTTAAGTCAAGAAGGCACAGATACGCAGTATTTT.

In its sample, this clone was seen many times. This chain connects TRBV18 to TRBJ1-2; 8 bases match TRBD1. Germline V gives CDR1 KGHSH, CDR2 LQKENI. CDR3 size: 12 residues. V lost 5 bases and J lost 7; bases outside the gene matches: 3. CDR3 DNA sequence: TGTGCCAGCTCATCGACAGGGGTTGGCTACACCTTC. This encodes CASSSTGVGYTF. The whole variable domain, remainder taken from reference TRBV18 and TRBJ1-2, is NAGVMQNPRHLVRRRGQEARLRCSPMKGHSHVYWYRQLPEEGLKFMVYLQKENIIDESGMPKERFSAEFPKEGPSILRIQQVVRGDSAAYFCASSSTGVGYTFGSGTRLTVV.

This chain uses TRBV20-1 with TRBJ2-3; TRBD2 matches 7 bases. From germline, CDR1 is DFQATT and CDR2 SNEGSKA (reference sequence). CDR3 length: 14 residues. Trimming cost V 6 bases and J 3 bases; bases outside gene matches: 9. CDR3 coding DNA: TGCAGTGCCTTAAGCGGGGAAAATACAGATACGCAGTATTTT. Its translation is CSALSGENTDTQYF.

This chain connects TRBV2 to TRBJ2-6, with D hard to call. The CDR3 extends over 16 amino acids. Germline CDR1 is SNHLY and CDR2 is FYNNEI. Trimming removed 0 bases at V and 4 bases at J, with 10 bases between. CDR3 in DNA: TGTGCCAGCAGTGAAGCGGGCGCTCTGGGGGCCAACGTCCTGACTTTC. It yields the protein CASSEAGALGANVLTF.

CDR3 nucleotides: TGCAGTGCTAGAGATGTACAGGGGGAAATTGAAGCTTTCTTT. It is translated as CSARDVQGEIEAFF. J is TRBJ1-1 and V is TRBV20-1, with 8 bases identical to TRBD1. The germline gives CDR1 DFQATT, CDR2 SNEGSKA (reference sequence). CDR3 length: 14 residues. J lost 7 bases, V lost 0 bases, and 7 bases had no gene match.

By sample fraction, this clone is medium-sized. The genes are TRBV7-9 and TRBJ2-1, with D perhaps matching TRBD2 (6 bases). This CDR3 comprises 14 residues. Germline V gives CDR1 SEHNR, CDR2 FQNEAQ (reference sequence). Trimming left V 7 bases short and J 4 bases short, with 14 bases between. The chain's CDR3 is CASNRMGGYNEQFF. The CDR3 DNA reads as TGTGCCAGCAATCGAATGGGGGGATACAATGAGCAGTTCTTC.

The chain employs TRBV20-1 and TRBJ2-1, with TRBD2 matching 10 bases. The V gene end was trimmed by 3 bases and the J gene end by 3 bases; junction bases not matched to a gene: 5. The length of the CDR3 is 15 residues. The V gene's germline CDR1 is DFQATT and CDR2 SNEGSKA (reference sequence). The CDR3 here is CSASTLAGDYNEQFF. In DNA form, the CDR3 reads TGCAGTGCTAGTACCCTAGCGGGGGACTACAATGAGCAGTTCTTC.

A word on this clone: Given a much more abundant clone one base away, this may be a read error. The genes are TRBV5-1 and TRBJ2-1; D tentatively fits TRBD1 or TRBD2 (5 bases each). In germline, CDR1 is SGHRS, CDR2 YFSETQ. CDR3 size: 13 residues. As DNA, the CDR3 is TGCGCTAGTATCGGGGACGCTTACAATGAGCAGTTCTTC. This sequence encodes CASIGDAYNEQFF.

J is TRBJ2-3 and V is TRBV7-7; no clear D gene. The CDR3 sequence is 13 residues long. Germline lookup yields CDR1 SSHAT and CDR2 FNYEAQ (reference sequence). As DNA, the CDR3 is TGTGCTAGCCGCCCGGCGTTCACAGATACGCAGTATTTT. This translates into CASRPAFTDTQYF.

This clone is deemed medium-sized. The V gene is TRBV12-3 or TRBV12-4, the J gene TRBJ1-2; a possible D gene is TRBD1 (5 bases). V shed 6 bases and J shed 8 bases, with 16 bases lying between them. The CDR3 totals 13 residues. This CDR3 reads CASRTGTGYGYTF. CDR3 DNA: TGTGCCAGCAGGACCGGGACCGGGTACGGCTACACCTTC.

This clone has ten or more counts. The chain employs TRBV3-1 and TRBJ2-2; D not certain. CDR3 size: 13 residues. Germline CDR1 and CDR2: LGHDT and YNNKEL (reference sequence). Trimming removed 1 base at V and 6 bases at J, with 6 bases between. The CDR3 bases are TGTGCCAGCAGCCAAGGGGGTCCCGGGGAGCTGTTTTTT. It translates to CASSQGGPGELFF.

This clone was observed many times. CDR3 residues: CASKTTLGQLNQPQHF. CDR3 DNA sequence: TGTGCCAGCAAGACTACCCTGGGGCAGCTTAATCAGCCCCAGCATTTT. The chain has TRBV27 and TRBJ1-5, with D maybe TRBD1 (5 bases). The CDR3 is made up of 16 amino acids. V shed 7 bases and J shed 4 bases, with 20 bases lying between them. Germline CDR1 and CDR2: MNHEY and SMNVEV (reference sequence).